The entry that follows covers one TCR beta chain sequence. The antigen is unknown. Via MiXCR, TCRdb re-called the 5' RACE reads, giving one row per CDR3 protein. Of hundreds of thousands of distinct CDR3 sequences listed, about 24% are singletons. This CDR3 is 18 amino acids long. Trimming left V 3 bases short and J 1 base short, with 19 bases between. CDR1 is MNHNS, CDR2 SASEGT, per germline. The data belong to a study of T-cell memory formation after mild COVID-19. Study as a whole: TCR clusters were mostly donor specific. Study-level findings and limits: Clones shrinking from day 15 to 85 showed even CD4/CD8 mixes; later expanders tilted CD4+.

The sequence derives from an adult woman who had mild COVID-19 (a few samples of this study predate the infection). Cell type and time point are not known. Sequencing was performed on PBMCs or a T cell subset sorted from them (not recorded which). The rearrangement uses TRBV6-1 and TRBJ1-5; maybe TRBD1 (6 bases). CDR3 loop: CASSDQVGRGISNQPQHF. In nucleotides, the CDR3 is TGTGCCAGCAGTGACCAAGTGGGTAGGGGGATCAGCAATCAGCCCCAGCATTTT.